The next 23 T cell receptor beta chains were all read from a single sample in a study of identifying expanded T cells in peripheral blood. Assay used: immunoSEQ multiplex PCR; TCRdb lists only in-frame clones, some missing. The sample has 100,000 to 150,000 clones, more than 80% seen once. Material for sequencing was blood. These receptors were collected from a person aged 18 to 70 in good health.

V and J are TRBV2 and TRBJ2-1, with D possibly matching TRBD2 (5 bases). The CDR3 is made up of 16 amino acids. Trimming removed 3 bases from V and 5 bases from J, with 17 bases in between. In germline, CDR1 is SNHLY, CDR2 FYNNEI. CDR3 protein: CASSDPGYTVNNEQFF. As DNA, the CDR3 is TGTGCCAGCAGTGATCCGGGGTATACCGTAAACAATGAGCAGTTCTTC.

This clone was seen repeatedly, ten times or more. The J gene is TRBJ2-4, the V gene TRBV30; 11 bases match TRBD1. The CDR3 is made up of 16 amino acids. V lost 5 bases to trimming and J lost 3 bases; unmatched junction nucleotides: 9. Germline V lookup: CDR1 GTSNPN, CDR2 SVGIG (reference sequence). As DNA, the CDR3 is TGTGCCTGGCGTAAGGGACAGGGGGATGGCAAAAACATTCAGTACTTC. This codes for CAWRKGQGDGKNIQYF.

The genes are TRBV6-5 and TRBJ1-5, with TRBD1 matching 8 bases. V lost 6 bases, J lost 11 bases, and 9 bases stayed unmatched. The CDR3 runs to 13 residues. CDR1 and CDR2 (germline): MNHEY, SVGAGI. As DNA, the CDR3 is TGTGCCAGCAGGCAGGGGGCAGGAGGGACCCAGCATTTT. Protein: CASRQGAGGTQHF.

The chain has TRBV30 and TRBJ1-5, with D maybe TRBD1 (5 bases). CDR3 length: 13 residues. Germline values: CDR1 GTSNPN, CDR2 SVGIG (reference sequence). Trimming cost V 2 bases and J 2 bases, with 7 bases left between them. CDR3 bases: TGTGCCTGGAGTTTCAGGGGCAATCAGCCCCAGCATTTT. Its protein product is CAWSFRGNQPQHF.

Regarding this clone: At one end, the junction sequence differs from germline, possibly due to a read error. The gene calls are TRBV7-2 and TRBJ1-5; D unclear. CDR1 is SGHTA, CDR2 FQGNSA, per germline. The CDR3 consists of 13 residues. The CDR3 DNA follows: TGTGCCAGCAGCTTAGGTAGCTATCAGCCCCAGCATTTT. Residues: CASSLGSYQPQHF.

The rearrangement uses TRBV5-1 and TRBJ1-1, with D tentatively TRBD1 (5 bases). The germline V and J ends were trimmed by 0 bases and 5 bases, with 8 bases remaining between them. This CDR3 has 13 amino acids. Germline loops: CDR1 SGHRS, CDR2 YFSETQ. The DNA of the CDR3 is TGCGCCAGCAGCTTGGTGAGGGGAACTGAAGCTTTCTTT. It is translated as CASSLVRGTEAFF.

This chain connects TRBV5-6 to TRBJ2-3, with D uncertain. The CDR3 spans 16 residues. Trimming removed 0 bases from V and 4 bases from J, with 15 bases in between. Germline CDR1 reads SGHDT; CDR2 reads YYEEEE. The CDR3 region has the DNA TGTGCCAGCAGCTTGGCCGGAGTTGGGTCGGCAGATACGCAGTATTTT. This codes for CASSLAGVGSADTQYF.

This clone was detected only once. The genes are TRBV7-9 and TRBJ1-4, with a possible D match to TRBD1 (5 bases). From germline, CDR1 is SEHNR and CDR2 FQNEAQ (reference sequence). V was shortened by 4 bases and J by 5 bases, with 14 bases between the two germline ends. CDR3 length: 15 residues. Written as DNA, the CDR3 is TGTGCCAGCAGCTCCGAGACAGCCTTGAATGAAAAACTGTTTTTT. Protein: CASSSETALNEKLFF.

The chain has TRBV2 and TRBJ1-2; TRBD1 agrees at 7 bases. Trimming cost V 6 bases and J 7 bases; bases outside gene matches: 8. CDR1 and CDR2 (germline): SNHLY, FYNNEI. The CDR3 contains 13 residues. This chain's CDR3 is CASRPTGLAGYTF. CDR3 bases: TGTGCCAGCAGGCCGACAGGGCTGGCTGGCTACACCTTC. Drawing the rest from reference TRBV2 and TRBJ1-2, the complete variable domain is EPEVTQTPSHQVTQMGQEVILRCVPISNHLYFYWYRQILGQKVEFLVSFYNNEISEKSEIFDDQFSVERPDGSNFTLKIRSTKLEDSAMYFCASRPTGLAGYTFGSGTRLTVV.

This clone was seen a few times. V gene TRBV29-1 combines with J gene TRBJ2-3; perhaps D is TRBD1 or TRBD2 (6 bases each). This CDR3 spans 12 amino acids. CDR1 and CDR2 from the germline V gene are SQVTM and ANQGSEA. V dropped 4 bases and J dropped 2 bases, with 7 bases sitting between them. CDR3 sequence: CSVGGATDTQYF. The CDR3, as DNA: TGCAGCGTTGGGGGGGCCACAGATACGCAGTATTTT.

V usage is TRBV5-4 and J usage is TRBJ1-6, with D unresolved. Per the germline V gene, CDR1 is SGHNT and CDR2 is YYREEE (reference sequence). The CDR3 totals 15 residues. V was cut by 2 bases and J by 8 bases, with 14 bases left in between. CDR3 amino acids: CASSLEEGWYSPLHF. In DNA form, the CDR3 reads TGTGCCAGCAGCTTAGAGGAAGGGTGGTATTCACCCCTCCACTTT.

The chain combines TRBV7-8 with TRBJ2-2; perhaps TRBD1 as D (5 bases). The CDR3 has 15 amino acids. CDR1 SGHVS and CDR2 FQNEAQ come from the germline V gene. Trimming took 5 bases from V and 7 from J, leaving 17 bases between them. For the CDR3, the DNA is TGTGCCAGCAGCCCACGGACACGGTCAGACGGGGAGCTGTTTTTT. Translating gives CASSPRTRSDGELFF.

This chain links TRBV19 with TRBJ1-1, with 8 bases fitting TRBD1. This CDR3 has 20 residues. Trimming at V came to 3 bases and at J to 0 bases, leaving 18 bases not matched to a gene. The germline gives CDR1 LNHDA, CDR2 SQIVND (reference sequence). The chain's CDR3 is CASSMGGGTQGARLNTEAFF. For the CDR3, the DNA is TGTGCCAGTAGTATGGGAGGTGGGACCCAGGGGGCCCGGTTGAACACTGAAGCTTTCTTT.

The chain is built from TRBV6-5 and TRBJ1-2; 7 nucleotides agree with TRBD1. Trimming removed 5 bases from V and 4 bases from J; junction bases left unmatched: 7. From germline, CDR1 is MNHEY and CDR2 SVGAGI. The CDR3 sequence is 14 residues long. The CDR3 spells CASSRQGVSYGYTF. The DNA of the CDR3 is TGTGCCAGCAGTAGACAGGGCGTCTCCTATGGCTACACCTTC.

This clone has a single count. A read error is likely here: a far larger clone is one base away. The identical CDR3 is also encoded by other nucleotide sequences in the sample. The chain joins TRBV7-6 to TRBJ1-1; no reliable D call. Germline V gives CDR1 SGHVS, CDR2 FNYEAQ. The V end was cut by 1 base, the J end by 5 bases, with 2 bases between. The CDR3 has 11 residues. The CDR3 region is CASSLGTEAFF. CDR3 DNA sequence: TGTGCCAGCAGCTTAGGTACTGAAGCTTTCTTT. The full variable domain, its missing parts supplied by reference TRBV7-6 and TRBJ1-1, is GAGVSQSPRYKVTKRGQDVALRCDPISGHVSLYWYRQALGQGPEFLTYFNYEAQQDKSGLPNDRFSAERPEGSISTLTIQRTEQRDSAMYRCASSLGTEAFFGQGTRLTVV.

This clone has more than one count but fewer than ten. The chain employs TRBV10-2 and TRBJ1-1; D not resolved. From germline, CDR1 is WSHSY and CDR2 SAAADI. V was clipped by 5 bases and J by 6 bases, with 10 bases between them. This CDR3 is built from 12 residues. The CDR3 DNA reads TGCGCCAGCAGTCTTGCTCTGGCTGAAGCTTTCTTT. This sequence encodes CASSLALAEAFF.

The V and J genes are TRBV7-7 and TRBJ2-5; possibly TRBD1 or TRBD2 for D (6 bases each). Germline CDR1 is SSHAT and CDR2 is FNYEAQ (reference sequence). This CDR3 contains 13 residues. V lost 5 bases, J lost 4 bases, and 11 bases lay in between. CDR3 amino acids: CASSPGAAETQYF. DNA for the CDR3: TGTGCCAGCAGCCCGGGGGCGGCAGAGACCCAGTACTTC.

The J gene is TRBJ1-5, the V gene TRBV20-1; D call uncertain. Trimming shortened V by 0 bases and J by 11 bases, and 8 bases separated the two germline ends. The germline V gene encodes CDR1 DFQATT and CDR2 SNEGSKA (reference sequence). CDR3 length: 11 amino acids. Written as DNA, the CDR3 is TGCAGTGCTAGAGATCAGGCAGCCCAGCATTTT. This gives the protein CSARDQAAQHF.

This chain connects TRBV6-1 to TRBJ2-1, with D possibly being TRBD1 (6 bases). The germline V gene encodes CDR1 MNHNS and CDR2 SASEGT. This CDR3 has 15 residues. V gave up 2 bases and J gave up 0 bases, with 8 bases separating them. The CDR3 loop is CASSETGSSYNEQFF. In nucleotides, the CDR3 is TGTGCCAGCAGTGAAACAGGGAGCTCCTACAATGAGCAGTTCTTC.

This rearrangement joins TRBV6-4 to TRBJ2-1; D is undetermined. V lost 5 bases and J lost 3, with 17 bases in between. This CDR3 comprises 16 residues. Germline V gene lookup returns CDR1 MRHNA and CDR2 SNTAGT. In DNA, the CDR3 is TGTGCCAGCAGTCCTGACACCCTCGAGAACTACAATGAGCAGTTCTTC. Its protein product is CASSPDTLENYNEQFF.

The chain combines TRBV30 with TRBJ1-1; D is undetermined. The V and J ends lost 7 bases and 5 bases respectively, with 17 bases between them. This CDR3 is built from 13 residues. Germline V CDR1 and CDR2: GTSNPN, SVGIG (reference sequence). This chain's CDR3 is CASREGPGTEAFF. The CDR3 bases are TGTGCCTCCCGGGAGGGCCCCGGGACTGAAGCTTTCTTT.

The chain combines TRBV18 with TRBJ1-3, with 7 nucleotides matching TRBD1. Germline V CDR1 and CDR2: KGHSH, LQKENI. V gave up 0 bases and J gave up 6 bases; unmatched junction bases: 2. The CDR3 consists of 14 residues. The CDR3 sequence: CASSPPGQSNTIYF. In DNA form, the CDR3 reads TGTGCCAGCTCACCACCGGGACAGTCAAACACCATATATTTT.

The rearrangement uses TRBV30 and TRBJ1-3; D call uncertain. Looked up from germline, CDR1 is GTSNPN and CDR2 is SVGIG (reference sequence). Deletions cut 4 bases from V and 4 bases from J, with 8 bases between. The CDR3 is 12 amino acids. CDR3 in DNA: TGTGCCTGGACTGGAGACGGAAACACCATATATTTT. Protein product: CAWTGDGNTIYF.